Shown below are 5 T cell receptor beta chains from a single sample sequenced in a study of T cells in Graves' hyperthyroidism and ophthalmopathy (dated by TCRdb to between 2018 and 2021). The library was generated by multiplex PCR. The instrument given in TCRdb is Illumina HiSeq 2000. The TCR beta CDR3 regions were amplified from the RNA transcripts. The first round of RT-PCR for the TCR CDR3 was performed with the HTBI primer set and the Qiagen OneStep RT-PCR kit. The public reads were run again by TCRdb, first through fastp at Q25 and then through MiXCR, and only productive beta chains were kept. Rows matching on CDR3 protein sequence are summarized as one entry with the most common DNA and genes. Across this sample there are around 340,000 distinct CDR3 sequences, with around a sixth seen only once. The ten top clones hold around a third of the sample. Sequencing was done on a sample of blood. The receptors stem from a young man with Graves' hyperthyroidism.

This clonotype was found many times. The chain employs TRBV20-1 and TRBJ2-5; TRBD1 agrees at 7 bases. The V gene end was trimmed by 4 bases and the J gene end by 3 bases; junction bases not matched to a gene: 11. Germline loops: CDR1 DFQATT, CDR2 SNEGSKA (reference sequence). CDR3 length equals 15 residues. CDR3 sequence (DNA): TGCAGTGCTATCAGCGAGGGACAGACAAAAGAGACCCAGTACTTC. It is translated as CSAISEGQTKETQYF.

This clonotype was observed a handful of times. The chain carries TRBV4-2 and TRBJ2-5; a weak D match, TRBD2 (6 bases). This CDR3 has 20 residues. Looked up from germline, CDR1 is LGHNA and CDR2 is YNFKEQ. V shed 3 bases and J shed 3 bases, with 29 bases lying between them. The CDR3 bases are TGTGCCAGCAGCCAGATGGGTCGGGGAGCGGGTAACCCCAGGGAAGAGACCCAGTACTTC. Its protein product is CASSQMGRGAGNPREETQYF.

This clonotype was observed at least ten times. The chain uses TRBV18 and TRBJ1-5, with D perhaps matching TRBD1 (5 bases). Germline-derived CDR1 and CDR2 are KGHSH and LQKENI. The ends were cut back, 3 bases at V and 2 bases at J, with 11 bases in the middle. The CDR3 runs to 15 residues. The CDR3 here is CASSPSARGNQPQHF. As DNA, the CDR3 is TGTGCCAGCTCACCTTCGGCCAGGGGCAATCAGCCCCAGCATTTT.

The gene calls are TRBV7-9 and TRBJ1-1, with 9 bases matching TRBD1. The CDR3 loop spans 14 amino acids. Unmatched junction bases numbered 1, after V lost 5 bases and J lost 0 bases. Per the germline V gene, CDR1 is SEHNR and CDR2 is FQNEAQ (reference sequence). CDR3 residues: CASSRDRVNTEAFF. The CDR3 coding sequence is TGTGCCAGCAGCCGGGACAGGGTGAACACTGAAGCTTTCTTT.

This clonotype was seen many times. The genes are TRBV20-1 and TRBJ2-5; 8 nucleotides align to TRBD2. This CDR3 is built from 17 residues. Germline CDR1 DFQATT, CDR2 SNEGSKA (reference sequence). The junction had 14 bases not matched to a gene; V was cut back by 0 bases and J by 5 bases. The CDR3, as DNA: TGCAGTGCTAGAGATCGTTATACAGCGGGAGAGGGGGAGACCCAGTACTTC. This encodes CSARDRYTAGEGETQYF.